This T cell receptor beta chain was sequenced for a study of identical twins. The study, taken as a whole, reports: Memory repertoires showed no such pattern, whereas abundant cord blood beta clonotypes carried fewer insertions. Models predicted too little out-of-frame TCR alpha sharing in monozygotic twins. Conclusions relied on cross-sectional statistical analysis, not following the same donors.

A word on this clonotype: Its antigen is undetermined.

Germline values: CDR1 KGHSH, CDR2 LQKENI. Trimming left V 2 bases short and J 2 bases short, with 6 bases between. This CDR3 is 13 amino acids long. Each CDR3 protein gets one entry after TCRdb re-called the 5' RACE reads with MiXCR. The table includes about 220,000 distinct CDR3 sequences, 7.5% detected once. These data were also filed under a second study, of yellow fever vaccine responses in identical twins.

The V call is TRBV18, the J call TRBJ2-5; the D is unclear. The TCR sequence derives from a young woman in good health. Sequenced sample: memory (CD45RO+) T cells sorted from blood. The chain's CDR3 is CASSPTFQETQYF. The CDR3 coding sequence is TGTGCCAGCTCACCAACATTTCAAGAGACCCAGTACTTC.